One and the same sample provided the 11 T cell receptor beta chains below, sequenced in a study of shared clonotypes between healthy human individuals. The assay was immunoSEQ multiplex PCR, and TCRdb's table has in-frame clones only and misses some. Of roughly 760,000 clones in the sample, roughly 70% were seen once. What was sequenced was memory CD4+ T cells sorted from blood. This sample's subset: CD45RA-negative fraction. The receptors stem from a woman aged 30 to 39 in good health.

The chain joins TRBV5-1 to TRBJ2-1; D could derive from TRBD1 or TRBD2 (5 bases each). Germline-derived CDR1 and CDR2 are SGHRS and YFSETQ. The ends were cut back, 5 bases at V and 4 bases at J, with 13 bases in the middle. CDR3 length equals 14 residues. The DNA of the CDR3 is TGCGCCAGCAGGGGGGTAACAGTTTACAATGAGCAGTTCTTC. As protein: CASRGVTVYNEQFF.

The table lists this clone with a few counts. The chain combines TRBV6-1 with TRBJ2-5, with 9 bases identical to TRBD2. Germline V gene lookup returns CDR1 MNHNS and CDR2 SASEGT. The CDR3 has 13 amino acids. The V and J ends lost 6 bases and 5 bases, in that order; junction bases with no gene match: 4. CDR3 bases: TGTGCCAGCAGCGCTAGCGGGACGGAGACCCAGTACTTC. Its translation is CASSASGTETQYF.

This clone was seen just once. The CDR3 loop is CASKLAGGGIQYF. The CDR3 DNA follows: TGTGCCAGCAAGTTGGCGGGAGGCGGCATTCAGTACTTC. V gene TRBV27 combines with J gene TRBJ2-4; 8 bases align to TRBD2. The CDR3 totals 13 residues. After removal of 7 bases from V and 9 bases from J, the junction contained 8 bases not matched to a gene. CDR1 and CDR2 (germline): MNHEY, SMNVEV (reference sequence).

The genes are TRBV4-1 and TRBJ1-2; weak D call: TRBD1 (6 bases). The CDR3 consists of 15 residues. Germline V gene sequence: CDR1 MGHRA, CDR2 YSYEKL. V was cut by 4 bases and J by 2 bases, with 14 bases left in between. The CDR3 DNA reads TGCGCCAGCAGCCGTCAAACAGGGCCCAACTATGGCTACACCTTC. Its translation is CASSRQTGPNYGYTF.

V usage is TRBV6-6 and J usage is TRBJ1-3; D is unresolved. The V gene's germline CDR1 is MNHNY and CDR2 SVGAGI (reference sequence). The length of the CDR3 is 13 residues. V was trimmed by 5 bases and J by 3 bases, leaving 8 bases between them. CDR3 DNA: TGTGCCAGCAGTCCCGTACATGGAAACACCATATATTTT. Its protein product is CASSPVHGNTIYF.

The V call is TRBV30, the J call TRBJ1-5; 7 bases agree with TRBD1. Losses at the gene ends were 3 bases for V and 0 bases for J; bases not matched to a gene: 14. Germline values: CDR1 GTSNPN, CDR2 SVGIG (reference sequence). CDR3 length: 18 residues. Here the CDR3 DNA reads TGTGCCTGGAGCTCCGGGGCAGGGGGGACCTATAGCAATCAGCCCCAGCATTTT. Translated: CAWSSGAGGTYSNQPQHF.

V is TRBV9 and J is TRBJ1-5; no reliable D call. Germline V gene lookup returns CDR1 SGDLS and CDR2 YYNGEE. V dropped 0 bases and J dropped 1 base, with 11 bases sitting between them. The CDR3 spans 16 residues. The CDR3 loop reads CASSVGTGSSNQPQHF. DNA for the CDR3: TGTGCCAGCAGCGTAGGAACGGGTTCGAGCAATCAGCCCCAGCATTTT.

This clone came up a few times. This chain connects TRBV5-1 to TRBJ1-1, with 7 bases matching TRBD1. This CDR3 is built from 14 residues. Germline V gives CDR1 SGHRS, CDR2 YFSETQ. With V trimmed by 5 bases and J by 3 bases, 7 bases remained unmatched. The CDR3: CASRYRGVDTEAFF. DNA for the CDR3: TGCGCCAGCAGATACAGGGGTGTGGACACTGAAGCTTTCTTT.

The chain uses TRBV19 and TRBJ2-1; 9 nucleotides match TRBD2. The germline V gene has CDR1 LNHDA and CDR2 SQIVND (reference sequence). The CDR3 has 15 amino acids. V lost 5 bases to trimming and J lost 7 bases; unmatched junction nucleotides: 9. The CDR3 coding sequence is TGTGCCAGTAGTGGGGCGGGAGGGCCAAGTAATGAGCAGTTCTTC. Its translation is CASSGAGGPSNEQFF.

On this clone itself: The junction differs from germline at one of its ends, possibly a read error. This rearrangement joins TRBV27 to TRBJ2-1; maybe TRBD2 (6 bases). This CDR3 has 16 residues. Germline V gives CDR1 MNHEY, CDR2 SMNVEV (reference sequence). The CDR3 protein is CASSFHSGRPYDEQFF. CDR3 DNA: TGTGCCAGCAGCTTTCACAGCGGGCGGCCCTACGATGAGCAGTTCTTC.

The CDR3 spells CASSSLAGGPNEQFF. The CDR3 DNA is TGCGCCAGCAGCTCCTTAGCGGGAGGGCCCAATGAGCAGTTCTTC. The chain combines TRBV5-1 with TRBJ2-1; 11 nucleotides align to TRBD2. J gave up 6 bases and V 3 bases, and 5 bases lay outside the gene matches. CDR1 and CDR2 (germline): SGHRS, YFSETQ. The CDR3 length is 15 residues.